The present TCR beta chain was sequenced within a study of response to subunit inactivated influenza vaccine. Each CDR3 protein gets one entry after TCRdb re-called the RT-PCR reads with MiXCR. The table shows 200,000 to 300,000 distinct CDR3 sequences, with more than 9% occurring only once. The V gene's germline CDR1 is MNHEY and CDR2 SVGAGI. This CDR3 comprises 12 residues. The germline V and J ends were trimmed by 8 bases and 5 bases, with 11 bases remaining between them. The clonotype comes from a man in his fifties or sixties who received an inactivated influenza vaccine. V gene TRBV6-5 combines with J gene TRBJ2-3; perhaps TRBD2 as D (5 bases). This specimen consisted of non-naive T cells sorted from PBMCs, obtained around two weeks before vaccination. The CDR3 coding sequence is TGTGCCAGCGGTAAGGCGGGAGATACGCAGTATTTT. Encoded protein: CASGKAGDTQYF.